The 14 T cell receptor beta chains given below trace back to one sample, sequenced in a study of blood T cell repertoires in COVID-19. Only in-frame clones appear in the TCRdb table, and some are missing; sequencing was by immunoSEQ multiplex PCR. The sample lists approximately 90,000 clones, around 85% occurring once. The sequenced sample was peripheral blood. Source of these receptors: a human donor in a cohort sampled during active COVID-19.

The chain joins TRBV2 to TRBJ1-1; no firm D call. The V and J ends lost 3 bases and 1 base respectively, with 6 bases between them. CDR1 is SNHLY and CDR2 is FYNNEI in the germline V gene. CDR3 length equals 13 residues. The CDR3 region has the DNA TGTGCCAGCAGTGAGCAGGCGAACACTGAAGCTTTCTTT. Translation: CASSEQANTEAFF.

The chain is built from TRBV28 and TRBJ1-5, with 8 bases matching TRBD1. There are 13 residues in the CDR3. Germline CDR1 reads MDHEN; CDR2 reads SYDVKM. Trimming cost V 6 bases and J 7 bases; bases outside gene matches: 5. The CDR3: CASRTGGGQPQHF. The CDR3 DNA is TGTGCCAGCAGAACAGGGGGAGGGCAGCCCCAGCATTTT.

The chain combines TRBV21-1 with TRBJ2-3; the D segment call TRBD2 is taken from the table without a DNA check. TRBV21-1 is annotated as a pseudogene. The CDR3 covers 15 residues. CDR3 amino acids: CASSWEERGTDTQYF. The DNA for the CDR3 is TGTGCCAGCAGCTGGGAGGAGCGGGGCACAGATACGCAGTATTTT.

V and J are TRBV10-3 and TRBJ1-1, with a possible D match to TRBD1 (5 bases). Germline loops: CDR1 ENHRY, CDR2 SYGVKD. CDR3 length equals 14 residues. The V end was cut by 4 bases, the J end by 3 bases, with 12 bases between. CDR3 amino acids: CAISGQGRDTEAFF. CDR3 DNA: TGTGCCATCAGTGGCCAGGGAAGGGACACTGAAGCTTTCTTT.

The chain uses TRBV27 and TRBJ1-3; no clear D gene. Trimming removed 8 bases from V and 2 bases from J, with 16 bases in between. CDR3 length: 15 amino acids. The germline V gene has CDR1 MNHEY and CDR2 SMNVEV (reference sequence). This CDR3 reads CASSYSGSAGNTIYF. The CDR3 DNA reads as TGTGCCAGCTCATATTCAGGATCTGCTGGAAACACCATATATTTT.

The rearrangement uses TRBV6-5 and TRBJ1-1; a weak D match, TRBD1 (5 bases). The length of the CDR3 is 12 residues. The V and J ends lost 8 bases and 0 bases respectively, with 7 bases between them. Germline CDR1 MNHEY, CDR2 SVGAGI. CDR3 amino acids: CASGGLNTEAFF. In DNA form, the CDR3 reads TGTGCCAGCGGGGGGTTGAACACTGAAGCTTTCTTT.

The rearrangement uses TRBV5-1 and TRBJ1-4, with a weak D call TRBD1 (6 bases). Germline V gene data show CDR1 as SGHRS and CDR2 as YFSETQ. The CDR3 loop spans 15 amino acids. V was pared by 3 bases and J by 8 bases, with 17 bases between. The CDR3 spells CASSSWGGAQEKLFF. Written as DNA, the CDR3 is TGCGCCAGCAGCTCTTGGGGGGGGGCGCAGGAAAAACTGTTTTTT. Drawing the rest from reference TRBV5-1 and TRBJ1-4, the complete variable domain is KAGVTQTPRYLIKTRGQQVTLSCSPISGHRSVSWYQQTPGQGLQFLFEYFSETQRNKGNFPGRFSGRQFSNSRSEMNVSTLELGDSALYLCASSSWGGAQEKLFFGSGTQLSVL.

The rearrangement joins TRBV13 to TRBJ2-2; no definite D call. Per the germline V gene, CDR1 is PRHDT and CDR2 is FYEKMQ (reference sequence). The CDR3 has 12 residues. V dropped 7 bases and J dropped 5 bases, with 8 bases sitting between them. Here the CDR3 DNA reads TGTGCCAGCACCCCACTAACCGGGGAGCTGTTTTTT. Its protein product is CASTPLTGELFF.

In this sample, this clone turned up once. This rearrangement joins TRBV7-3 to TRBJ1-1, with TRBD1 identical over 7 bases. The CDR3 consists of 13 residues. Per germline, CDR1 SGHTA and CDR2 FQGTGA. Trimming at V came to 1 base and at J to 6 bases, leaving 2 bases not matched to a gene. The CDR3 spells CASSLSTGAEAFF. CDR3 nucleotide sequence: TGTGCCAGCAGCTTAAGCACAGGGGCTGAAGCTTTCTTT. Full variable domain (rest looked up from reference TRBV7-3 and TRBJ1-1): GAGVSQTPSNKVTEKGKYVELRCDPISGHTALYWYRQSLGQGPEFLIYFQGTGAADDSGLPNDRFFAVRPEGSVSTLKIQRTERGDSAVYLCASSLSTGAEAFFGQGTRLTVV.

The J gene is TRBJ2-1, the V gene TRBV6-4, with TRBD2 matching 10 bases. After removal of 7 bases from V and 8 bases from J, the junction contained 14 bases not matched to a gene. The CDR3 is 16 amino acids. Germline values: CDR1 MRHNA, CDR2 SNTAGT. CDR3 bases: TGTGCCAGCATTATGCCAGGGACTAGCGCCTGCGATGAGCAGTTCTTC. It codes for CASIMPGTSACDEQFF.

The V call is TRBV5-1, the J call TRBJ2-1; no reliable D call. Trimming removed 6 bases from V and 6 bases from J, with 10 bases in between. The CDR3 runs 12 residues. CDR1 and CDR2 from the germline V gene are SGHRS and YFSETQ. CDR3 DNA sequence: TGCGCCAGCAACCTGGAGATCAATGAGCAGTTCTTC. Amino acid sequence: CASNLEINEQFF.

The chain has TRBV3-1 (or the pseudogene TRBV3-2) and TRBJ2-7; D possibly corresponds to TRBD1 (6 bases). V lost 1 base, J lost 5 bases, and 12 bases lay in between. Germline V gene lookup returns CDR1 LGHDT and CDR2 YNNKEL (reference sequence). This CDR3 comprises 14 residues. The CDR3 loop is CASSQGQGSDEQYF. The CDR3 DNA is TGTGCCAGCAGCCAAGGCCAGGGGAGCGACGAGCAGTACTTC.

V usage is TRBV3-1 (or the pseudogene TRBV3-2) and J usage is TRBJ2-7; maybe TRBD1 (5 bases). The V gene lost 1 base and the J gene lost 2 bases, with 9 bases spanning the gap. The CDR3 spans 14 residues. In germline, CDR1 is LGHDT, CDR2 YNNKEL (reference sequence). The CDR3 is CASSQVTAPYEQYF. CDR3 in DNA: TGTGCCAGCAGCCAAGTGACAGCCCCCTACGAGCAGTACTTC.

The genes are TRBV7-9 and TRBJ1-1; D is unclear. The CDR3 totals 14 residues. CDR1 is SEHNR, CDR2 FQNEAQ, per germline (reference sequence). Trimming shortened V by 4 bases and J by 0 bases, and 9 bases separated the two germline ends. CDR3 in amino acids: CASSWPRMNTEAFF. DNA for the CDR3: TGTGCCAGCAGCTGGCCCAGGATGAACACTGAAGCTTTCTTT. Variable domain in full (rest from reference TRBV7-9 and TRBJ1-1): DTGVSQNPRHKITKRGQNVTFRCDPISEHNRLYWYRQTLGQGPEFLTYFQNEAQLEKSRLLSDRFSAERPKGSFSTLEIQRTEQGDSAMYLCASSWPRMNTEAFFGQGTRLTVV.